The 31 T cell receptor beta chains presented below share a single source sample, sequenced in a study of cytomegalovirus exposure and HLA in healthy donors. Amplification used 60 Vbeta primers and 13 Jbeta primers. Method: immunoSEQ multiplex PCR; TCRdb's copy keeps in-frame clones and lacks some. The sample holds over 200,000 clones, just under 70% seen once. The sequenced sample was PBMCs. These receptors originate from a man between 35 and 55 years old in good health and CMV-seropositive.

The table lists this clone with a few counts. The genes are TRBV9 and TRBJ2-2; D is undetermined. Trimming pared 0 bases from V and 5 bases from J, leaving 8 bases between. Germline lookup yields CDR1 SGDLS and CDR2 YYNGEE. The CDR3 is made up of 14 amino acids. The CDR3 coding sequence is TGTGCCAGCAGCGTAGAGAGAAATACCGGGGAGCTGTTTTTT. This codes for CASSVERNTGELFF.

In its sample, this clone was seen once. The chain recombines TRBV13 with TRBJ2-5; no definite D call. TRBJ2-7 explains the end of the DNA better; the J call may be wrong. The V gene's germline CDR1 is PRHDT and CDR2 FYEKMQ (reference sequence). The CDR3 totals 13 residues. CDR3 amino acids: CASSPTGSYEQYF. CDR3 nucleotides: TGTGCCAGCAGCCCGACGGGTTCCTACGAGCAGTACTTC.

The CDR3 DNA reads as TGTGCCAGCAGCCAACCTGGGGAGTCGCAGTATTTT. Its protein product is CASSQPGESQYF. This sequence joins TRBV14 and TRBJ2-3, with D perhaps matching TRBD2 (5 bases). The CDR3 has 12 amino acids. Germline values: CDR1 SGHDN, CDR2 FVKESK. V lost 2 bases, J lost 10 bases, and 10 bases lay in between.

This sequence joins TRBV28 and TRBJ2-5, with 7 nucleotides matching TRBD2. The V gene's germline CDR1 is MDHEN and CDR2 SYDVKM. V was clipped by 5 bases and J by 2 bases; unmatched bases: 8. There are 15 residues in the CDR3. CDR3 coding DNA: TGTGCCAGCAGTCGCTCCGGGGGGAAGCAAGAGACCCAGTACTTC. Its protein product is CASSRSGGKQETQYF.

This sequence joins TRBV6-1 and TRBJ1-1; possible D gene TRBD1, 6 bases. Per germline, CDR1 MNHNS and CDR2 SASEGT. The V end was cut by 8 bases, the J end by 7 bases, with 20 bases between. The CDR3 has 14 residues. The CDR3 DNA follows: TGTGCCAGCTACCCCGAAGGACAGTCACTTGAAGCTTTCTTT. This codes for CASYPEGQSLEAFF.

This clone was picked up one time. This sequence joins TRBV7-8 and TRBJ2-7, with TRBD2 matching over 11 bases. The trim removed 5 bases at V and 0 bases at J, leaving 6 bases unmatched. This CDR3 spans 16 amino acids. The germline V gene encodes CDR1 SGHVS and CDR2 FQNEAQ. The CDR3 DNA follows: TGTGCCAGCAGCCCACCGGGACTAGCGGTCTCCTACGAGCAGTACTTC. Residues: CASSPPGLAVSYEQYF.

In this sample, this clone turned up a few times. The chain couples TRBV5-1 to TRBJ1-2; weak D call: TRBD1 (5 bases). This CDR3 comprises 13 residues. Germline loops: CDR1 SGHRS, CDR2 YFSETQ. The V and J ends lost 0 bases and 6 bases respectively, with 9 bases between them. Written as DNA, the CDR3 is TGCGCCAGCAGCTTGGAGGGGTTGCATGGCTACACCTTC. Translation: CASSLEGLHGYTF. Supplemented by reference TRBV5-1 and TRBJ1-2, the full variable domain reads KAGVTQTPRYLIKTRGQQVTLSCSPISGHRSVSWYQQTPGQGLQFLFEYFSETQRNKGNFPGRFSGRQFSNSRSEMNVSTLELGDSALYLCASSLEGLHGYTFGSGTRLTVV.

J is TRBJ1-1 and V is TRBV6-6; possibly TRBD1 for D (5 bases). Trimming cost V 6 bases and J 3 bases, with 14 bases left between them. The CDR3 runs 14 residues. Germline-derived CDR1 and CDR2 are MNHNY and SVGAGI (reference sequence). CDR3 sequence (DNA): TGTGCCAGCAGAAGGGAAGGCAGGGACACTGAAGCTTTCTTT. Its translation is CASRREGRDTEAFF.

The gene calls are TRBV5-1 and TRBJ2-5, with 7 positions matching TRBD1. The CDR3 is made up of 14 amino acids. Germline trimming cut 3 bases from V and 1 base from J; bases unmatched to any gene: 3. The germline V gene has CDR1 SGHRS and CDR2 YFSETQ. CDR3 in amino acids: CASSWGTVQETQYF. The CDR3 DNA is TGCGCCAGCAGCTGGGGGACAGTCCAAGAGACCCAGTACTTC.

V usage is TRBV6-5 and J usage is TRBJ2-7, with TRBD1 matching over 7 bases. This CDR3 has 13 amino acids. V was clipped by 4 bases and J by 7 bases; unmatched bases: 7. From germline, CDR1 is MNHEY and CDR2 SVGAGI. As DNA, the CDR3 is TGTGCCAGCAGTTCGGACAGGCCGGATGAGCAGTACTTC. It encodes CASSSDRPDEQYF.

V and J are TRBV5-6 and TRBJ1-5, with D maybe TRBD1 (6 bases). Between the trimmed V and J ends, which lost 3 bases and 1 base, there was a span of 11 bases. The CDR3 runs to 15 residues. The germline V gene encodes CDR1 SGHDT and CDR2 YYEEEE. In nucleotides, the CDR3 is TGTGCCAGCAGCTCCGAAAGGGGGAGCAATCAGCCCCAGCATTTT. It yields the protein CASSSERGSNQPQHF.

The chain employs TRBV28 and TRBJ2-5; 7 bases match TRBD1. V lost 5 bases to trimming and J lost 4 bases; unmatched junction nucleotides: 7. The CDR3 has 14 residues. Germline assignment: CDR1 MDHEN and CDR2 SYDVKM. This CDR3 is CASSKQGYRETQYF. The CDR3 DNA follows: TGTGCCAGCAGTAAACAGGGGTATCGAGAGACCCAGTACTTC.

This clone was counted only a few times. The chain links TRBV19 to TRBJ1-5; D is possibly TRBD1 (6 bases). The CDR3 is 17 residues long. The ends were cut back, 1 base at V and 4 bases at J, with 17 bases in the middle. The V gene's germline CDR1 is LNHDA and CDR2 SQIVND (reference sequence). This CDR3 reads CASSIVAPGQNNQPQHF. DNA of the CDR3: TGTGCCAGTAGTATAGTAGCCCCCGGACAGAATAATCAGCCCCAGCATTTT.

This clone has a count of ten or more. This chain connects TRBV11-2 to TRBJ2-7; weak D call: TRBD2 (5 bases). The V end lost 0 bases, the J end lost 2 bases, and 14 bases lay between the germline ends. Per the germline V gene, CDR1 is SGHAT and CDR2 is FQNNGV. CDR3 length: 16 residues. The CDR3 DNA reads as TGTGCCAGCAGCTTAGAGGGATCAAAGCGGCCCTACGAGCAGTACTTC. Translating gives CASSLEGSKRPYEQYF.

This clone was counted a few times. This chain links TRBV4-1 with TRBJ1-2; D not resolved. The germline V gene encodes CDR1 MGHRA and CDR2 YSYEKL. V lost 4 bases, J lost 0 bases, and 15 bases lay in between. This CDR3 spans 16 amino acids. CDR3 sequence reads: CASSLGAAGSNYGYTF. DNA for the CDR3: TGCGCCAGCAGCCTCGGCGCTGCGGGGTCTAACTATGGCTACACCTTC.

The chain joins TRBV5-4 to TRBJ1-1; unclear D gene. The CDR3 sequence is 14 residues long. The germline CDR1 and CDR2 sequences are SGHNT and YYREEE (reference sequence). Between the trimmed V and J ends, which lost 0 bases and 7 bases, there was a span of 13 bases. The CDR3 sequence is CASSLGQVPVEAFF. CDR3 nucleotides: TGTGCCAGCAGCTTGGGGCAGGTGCCGGTTGAAGCTTTCTTT.

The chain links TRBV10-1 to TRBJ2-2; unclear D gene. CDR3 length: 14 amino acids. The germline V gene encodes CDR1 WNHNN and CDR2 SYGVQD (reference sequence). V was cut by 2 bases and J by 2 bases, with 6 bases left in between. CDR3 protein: CASSETRNTGELFF. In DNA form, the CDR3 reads TGCGCCAGCAGTGAGACGCGAAACACCGGGGAGCTGTTTTTT.

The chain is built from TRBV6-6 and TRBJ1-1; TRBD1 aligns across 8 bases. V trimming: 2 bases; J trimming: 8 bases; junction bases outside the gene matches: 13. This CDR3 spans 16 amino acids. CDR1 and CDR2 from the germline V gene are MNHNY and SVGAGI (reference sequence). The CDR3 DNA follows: TGTGCCAGCAGTTACACCTTAAGACAGGGGAGAGCCGAAGCTTTCTTT. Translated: CASSYTLRQGRAEAFF.

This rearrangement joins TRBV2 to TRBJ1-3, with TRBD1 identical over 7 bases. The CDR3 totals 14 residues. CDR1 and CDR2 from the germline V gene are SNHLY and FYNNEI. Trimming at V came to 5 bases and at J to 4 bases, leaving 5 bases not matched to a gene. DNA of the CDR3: TGTGCCAGCAGTCGGGACAGACAAGGAAACACCATATATTTT. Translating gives CASSRDRQGNTIYF.

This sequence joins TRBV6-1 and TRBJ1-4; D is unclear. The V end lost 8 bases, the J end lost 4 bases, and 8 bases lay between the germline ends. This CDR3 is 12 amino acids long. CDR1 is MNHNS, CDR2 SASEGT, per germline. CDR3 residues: CASARINEKLFF. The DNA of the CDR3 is TGTGCCAGCGCGCGCATTAATGAAAAACTGTTTTTT.

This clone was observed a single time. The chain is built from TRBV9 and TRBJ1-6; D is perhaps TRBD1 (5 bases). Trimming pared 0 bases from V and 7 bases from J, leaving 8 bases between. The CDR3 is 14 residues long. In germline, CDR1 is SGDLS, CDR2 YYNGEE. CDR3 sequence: CASSVGGGNSPLHF. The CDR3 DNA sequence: TGTGCCAGCAGCGTAGGGGGGGGAAATTCACCCCTCCACTTT. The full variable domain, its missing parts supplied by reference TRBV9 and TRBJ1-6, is DSGVTQTPKHLITATGQRVTLRCSPRSGDLSVYWYQQSLDQGLQFLIQYYNGEERAKGNILERFSAQQFPDLHSELNLSSLELGDSALYFCASSVGGGNSPLHFGNGTRLTVT.

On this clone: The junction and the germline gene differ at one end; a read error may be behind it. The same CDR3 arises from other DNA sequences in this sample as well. CDR3 nucleotide sequence: TGTGCCAGCAGCTTAGACAGGGGGCGGTTCTATGGCTACACTTTC. Translated: CASSLDRGRFYGYTF. This chain joins TRBV6-1 and TRBJ1-2, with 10 nucleotides matching TRBD1. The length of the CDR3 is 15 residues. Germline loops: CDR1 MNHNS, CDR2 SASEGT.

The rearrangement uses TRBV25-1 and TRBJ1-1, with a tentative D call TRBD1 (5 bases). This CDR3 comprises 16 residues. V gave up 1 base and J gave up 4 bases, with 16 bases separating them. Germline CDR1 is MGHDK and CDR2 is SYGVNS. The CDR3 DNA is TGTGCCAGCAGTGAATTGGGCGGGGGAGAGGGCACTGAAGCTTTCTTT. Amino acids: CASSELGGGEGTEAFF.

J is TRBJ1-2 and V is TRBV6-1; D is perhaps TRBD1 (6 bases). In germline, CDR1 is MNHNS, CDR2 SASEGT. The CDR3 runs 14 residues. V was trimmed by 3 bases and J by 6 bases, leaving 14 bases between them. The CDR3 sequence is CASSEKGDDHGYTF. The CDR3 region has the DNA TGTGCCAGCAGTGAGAAGGGGGATGACCATGGCTACACCTTC.

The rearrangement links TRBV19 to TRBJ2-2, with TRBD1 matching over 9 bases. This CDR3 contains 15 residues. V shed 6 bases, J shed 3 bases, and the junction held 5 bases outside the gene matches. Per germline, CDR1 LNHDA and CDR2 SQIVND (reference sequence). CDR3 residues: CASRGQGRDTGELFF. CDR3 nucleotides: TGTGCCAGTAGAGGACAGGGGCGGGACACCGGGGAGCTGTTTTTT.

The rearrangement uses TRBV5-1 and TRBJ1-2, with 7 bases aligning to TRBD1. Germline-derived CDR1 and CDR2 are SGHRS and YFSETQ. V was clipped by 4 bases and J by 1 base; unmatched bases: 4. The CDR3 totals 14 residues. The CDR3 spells CASSPRDSNYGYTF. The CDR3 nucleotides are TGCGCCAGCAGCCCCCGGGACAGTAACTATGGCTACACCTTC.

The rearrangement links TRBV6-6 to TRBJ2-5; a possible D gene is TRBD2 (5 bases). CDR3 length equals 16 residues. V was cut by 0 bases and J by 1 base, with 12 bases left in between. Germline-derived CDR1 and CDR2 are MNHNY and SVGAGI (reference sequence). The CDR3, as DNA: TGTGCCAGCAGTTACTCCGGGGTGGGTTCCCAAGAGACCCAGTACTTC. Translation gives CASSYSGVGSQETQYF.

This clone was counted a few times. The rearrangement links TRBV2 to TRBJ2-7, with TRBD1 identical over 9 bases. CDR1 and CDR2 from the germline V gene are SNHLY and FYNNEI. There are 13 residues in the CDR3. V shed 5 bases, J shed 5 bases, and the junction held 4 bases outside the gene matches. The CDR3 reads CASSYGTGNEQYF. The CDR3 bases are TGTGCCAGCAGTTACGGGACAGGGAACGAGCAGTACTTC.

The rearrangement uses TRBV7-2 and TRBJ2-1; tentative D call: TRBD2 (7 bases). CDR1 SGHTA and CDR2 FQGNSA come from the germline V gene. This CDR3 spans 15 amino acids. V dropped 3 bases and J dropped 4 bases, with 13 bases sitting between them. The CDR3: CASSLRGGSYNEQFF. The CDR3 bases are TGTGCCAGCAGCTTGAGGGGGGGGAGTTACAATGAGCAGTTCTTC.

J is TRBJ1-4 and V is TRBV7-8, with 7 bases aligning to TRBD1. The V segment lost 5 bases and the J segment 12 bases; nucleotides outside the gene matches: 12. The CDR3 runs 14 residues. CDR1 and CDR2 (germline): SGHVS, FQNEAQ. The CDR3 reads CASSPGTASLELFF. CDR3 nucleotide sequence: TGTGCCAGCAGCCCCGGGACAGCCTCCCTCGAACTGTTTTTT.

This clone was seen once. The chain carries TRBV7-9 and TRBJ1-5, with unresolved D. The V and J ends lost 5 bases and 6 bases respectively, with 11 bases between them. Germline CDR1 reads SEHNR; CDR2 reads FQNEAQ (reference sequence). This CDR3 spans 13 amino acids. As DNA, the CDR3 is TGTGCCAGCAGCCCCAGGAAAGGTCAGCCCCAGCATTTT. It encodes CASSPRKGQPQHF. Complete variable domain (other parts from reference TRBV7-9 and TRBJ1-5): DTGVSQNPRHKITKRGQNVTFRCDPISEHNRLYWYRQTLGQGPEFLTYFQNEAQLEKSRLLSDRFSAERPKGSFSTLEIQRTEQGDSAMYLCASSPRKGQPQHFGDGTRLSIL.